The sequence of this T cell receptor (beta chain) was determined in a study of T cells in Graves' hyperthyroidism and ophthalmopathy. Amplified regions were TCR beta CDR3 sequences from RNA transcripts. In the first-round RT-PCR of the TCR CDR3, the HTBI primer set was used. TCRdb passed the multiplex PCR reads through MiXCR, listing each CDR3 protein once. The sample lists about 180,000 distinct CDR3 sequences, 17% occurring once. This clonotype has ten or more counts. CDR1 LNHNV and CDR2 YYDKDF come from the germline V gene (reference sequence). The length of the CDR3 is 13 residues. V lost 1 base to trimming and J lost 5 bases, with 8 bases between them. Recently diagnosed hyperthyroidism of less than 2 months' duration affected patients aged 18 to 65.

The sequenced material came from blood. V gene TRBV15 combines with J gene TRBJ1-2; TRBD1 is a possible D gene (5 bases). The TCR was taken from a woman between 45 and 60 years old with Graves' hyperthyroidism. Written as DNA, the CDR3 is TGTGCCACCAGCAGAGCGACAGAGTATGGCTACACCTTC. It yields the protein CATSRATEYGYTF.